These 2 T cell receptor beta chains were all obtained from the same sample, sequenced in a study of graft-versus-host responses after intestinal transplantation. Libraries were prepared by immunoSEQ multiplex PCR; TCRdb keeps only in-frame clonotypes and omits some of them. The sample has about 130,000 clones; about nine tenths are singletons. Antigen specificity for these receptors is unknown. This material consisted of unstimulated CD4+ T cells sorted from spleen or lymph node cells, taken before intestinal transplant. The origin of the receptors is a human donor who received an intestinal transplant.

The rearrangement joins TRBV19 to TRBJ1-5, with D perhaps matching TRBD1 (6 bases). V lost 5 bases to trimming and J lost 3 bases, with 8 bases between them. Germline V gives CDR1 LNHDA, CDR2 SQIVND (reference sequence). This CDR3 region has 13 residues. The CDR3 nucleotides read TGTGCCAGTAGTGCAGGGGCCAATCAGCCCCAGCATTTT. It codes for CASSAGANQPQHF.

This sequence joins TRBV28 and TRBJ2-3; maybe TRBD1 (6 bases). V was shortened by 2 bases and J by 4 bases, with 10 bases between the two germline ends. From germline, CDR1 is MDHEN and CDR2 SYDVKM. CDR3 length: 14 residues. The CDR3 loop is CASSLTGTSDTQYF. The CDR3 region has the DNA TGTGCCAGCAGTTTAACAGGGACCTCAGATACGCAGTATTTT.